This TCR beta chain was recovered during a study of blood T cell repertoires in COVID-19. Study context: From the United States, Italy and Spain came samples of acute and convalescent COVID-19. The analysed material was cDNA or gDNA that came from T cells, B-cell-depleted T cells, or PBMCs.

How the authors handled the data: Estimation of nucleated cell counts was performed using reference gene primer amplification. Method: immunoSEQ multiplex PCR; TCRdb's copy keeps in-frame clones and lacks some. From that table come the V and J calls and clone size; the DNA was used to work out D and trimming. The sample holds under 300,000 clones, 84% seen once. The CDR3 contains 14 residues. Germline CDR1 reads SGHDN; CDR2 reads FVKESK. Germline trimming cut 4 bases from V and 6 bases from J; bases unmatched to any gene: 5. The source of this sequence is a woman in her forties who had recovered from COVID-19. The sample consisted of peripheral blood. The V call is TRBV14, the J call TRBJ2-7; 11 nucleotides align to TRBD2. The CDR3 region has the DNA TGTGCCAGCAGCCTTAGCGGGGGGGCACGCGAGCAGTACTTC. It yields the protein CASSLSGGAREQYF.